Listed here are 28 T cell receptor beta chains from one sample, sequenced in a study of T cell responses to AZD1222 COVID-19 vaccine. Some clones are missing from TCRdb's copy, which holds only in-frame ones; the method was immunoSEQ multiplex PCR. The repertoire has more than 100,000 clones, about 91% of them found once; the top ten carry roughly 5%. The sample in question was peripheral blood, obtained on day 0 of AZD1222 vaccination. The receptors here all came from an adult in good health.

This sequence joins TRBV4-1 and TRBJ1-1; D unclear. The CDR3 is made up of 14 amino acids. Germline V gene sequence: CDR1 MGHRA, CDR2 YSYEKL. V lost 3 bases and J lost 8, with 16 bases in between. The CDR3 nucleotides read TGCGCCAGCAGCCATCCCTCGGGAGGGAGGGAAGCTTTCTTT. Protein sequence: CASSHPSGGREAFF.

The CDR3 here is CASSNTGGVSEKLFF. Written as DNA, the CDR3 is TGTGCCAGCTCAAACACAGGGGGCGTGAGTGAAAAACTGTTTTTT. The V call is TRBV18, the J call TRBJ1-4, with TRBD1 matching 9 bases. CDR1 is KGHSH and CDR2 is LQKENI in the germline V gene. The CDR3 sequence is 15 residues long. V shed 5 bases and J 7 bases; nucleotides not matched to a gene: 8.

Regarding this clone: A read error may be the cause here, since a much bigger clone is one base away. This rearrangement joins TRBV28 to TRBJ1-1, with 9 bases that match TRBD1. Germline CDR1 reads MDHEN; CDR2 reads SYDVKM. With V trimmed by 3 bases and J by 1 base, 0 bases remained unmatched. The CDR3 is made up of 14 amino acids. CDR3: CASSLGQGNTEAFF. CDR3 nucleotides: TGTGCCAGCAGTTTGGGACAGGGGAACACTGAAGCTTTCTTT.

In its sample, this clone was seen a few times. The J gene is TRBJ2-3, the V gene TRBV19; D gene ambiguous. Germline CDR1 is LNHDA and CDR2 is SQIVND (reference sequence). The CDR3 length is 12 residues. The ends were cut back, 2 bases at V and 6 bases at J, with 6 bases in the middle. DNA for the CDR3: TGTGCCAGTAGTATAAGCTCCGATACGCAGTATTTT. This codes for CASSISSDTQYF.

The J gene is TRBJ1-1, the V gene TRBV13; a weak D match, TRBD1 (5 bases). From germline, CDR1 is PRHDT and CDR2 FYEKMQ (reference sequence). The CDR3 extends over 13 amino acids. V was cut by 5 bases and J by 5 bases, with 12 bases left in between. For the CDR3, the DNA is TGTGCCAGCAGCGTGCGGGGGGGTACTGAAGCTTTCTTT. Its translation: CASSVRGGTEAFF.

The chain is built from TRBV19 and TRBJ2-2, with D unclear. The CDR3 runs 13 residues. From germline, CDR1 is LNHDA and CDR2 SQIVND (reference sequence). Trimming took 4 bases from V and 5 from J, leaving 8 bases between them. Written as DNA, the CDR3 is TGTGCCAGTAGTACAGCACAAACCGGGGAGCTGTTTTTT. It codes for CASSTAQTGELFF.

The chain employs TRBV19 and TRBJ1-2; 7 nucleotides agree with TRBD1. The germline gives CDR1 LNHDA, CDR2 SQIVND (reference sequence). The V and J ends lost 5 bases and 1 base, in that order; junction bases with no gene match: 7. The CDR3 covers 15 residues. CDR3 nucleotides: TGTGCCAGTAGTCCACCGGGACAGATTAACTATGGCTACACCTTC. Its protein product is CASSPPGQINYGYTF.

Notes on this clone: The junction departs from the called germline gene at one end, perhaps through a read error. The chain combines TRBV12-3 or TRBV12-4 with TRBJ1-4, with 7 bases matching TRBD1. The CDR3 length is 12 residues. In DNA form, the CDR3 reads TGTGCCAGCAGCATTCAGGGACAGAGAAATTATTTT. Translation: CASSIQGQRNYF.

V gene TRBV19 combines with J gene TRBJ2-2, with TRBD1 as a possible D gene (5 bases). Germline loops: CDR1 LNHDA, CDR2 SQIVND (reference sequence). This CDR3 has 14 residues. Trimming cost V 6 bases and J 4 bases, with 12 bases left between them. The CDR3 loop is CASRARASTGELFF. As DNA, the CDR3 is TGTGCCAGTAGGGCCAGGGCATCCACCGGGGAGCTGTTTTTT.

As to this clone: The same CDR3 also results from other DNA sequences found in this sample. This chain connects TRBV20-1 to TRBJ2-7; unclear D gene. The V and J ends lost 3 bases and 3 bases respectively, with 6 bases between them. The CDR3 extends over 11 amino acids. Germline V gene sequence: CDR1 DFQATT, CDR2 SNEGSKA (reference sequence). The CDR3 reads CSASDDYEQYF. CDR3 in DNA: TGCAGTGCTAGCGATGACTACGAGCAGTACTTC.

The CDR3: CASSEARSIGGNTIYF. Here the CDR3 DNA reads TGTGCCAGCAGTGAAGCCAGATCTATAGGAGGAAACACCATATATTTT. The V gene is TRBV2, the J gene TRBJ1-3; D not certain. The CDR3 contains 16 residues. V was trimmed by 0 bases and J by 4 bases, leaving 13 bases between them. Germline lookup yields CDR1 SNHLY and CDR2 FYNNEI. Looking up the rest from reference TRBV2 and TRBJ1-3 gives the full variable domain: EPEVTQTPSHQVTQMGQEVILRCVPISNHLYFYWYRQILGQKVEFLVSFYNNEISEKSEIFDDQFSVERPDGSNFTLKIRSTKLEDSAMYFCASSEARSIGGNTIYFGEGSWLTVV.

The chain has TRBV19 and TRBJ1-4; tentatively, D is TRBD1 (6 bases). The CDR3 is made up of 15 amino acids. The V gene's germline CDR1 is LNHDA and CDR2 SQIVND (reference sequence). Trimming left V 5 bases short and J 2 bases short, with 12 bases between. As DNA, the CDR3 is TGTGCCAGTAGTTCCGGACAGAACACTAATGAAAAACTGTTTTTT. It specifies CASSSGQNTNEKLFF.

The chain employs TRBV3-1 (or the pseudogene TRBV3-2) and TRBJ1-2; D might be TRBD1 (5 bases). From germline, CDR1 is LGHDT and CDR2 YNNKEL (reference sequence). The V end was cut by 6 bases, the J end by 9 bases, with 17 bases between. This CDR3 contains 13 residues. The CDR3 here is CASRDEAGWRYTF. CDR3 in DNA: TGTGCCAGCAGAGACGAGGCAGGGTGGCGCTACACCTTC.

The V gene is TRBV7-9, the J gene TRBJ1-6; D is uncertain. CDR1 is SEHNR, CDR2 FQNEAQ, per germline (reference sequence). CDR3 size: 15 residues. V shed 5 bases and J shed 6 bases, with 14 bases lying between them. This CDR3 is CASSRREEANSPLHF. DNA for the CDR3: TGTGCCAGCAGCCGGCGGGAAGAGGCTAATTCACCCCTCCACTTT. The complete variable domain, with remaining parts taken from reference TRBV7-9 and TRBJ1-6, reads DTGVSQNPRHKITKRGQNVTFRCDPISEHNRLYWYRQTLGQGPEFLTYFQNEAQLEKSRLLSDRFSAERPKGSFSTLEIQRTEQGDSAMYLCASSRREEANSPLHFGNGTRLTVT.

The V call is TRBV2, the J call TRBJ1-1; 7 positions match TRBD1. After removal of 5 bases from V and 0 bases from J, the junction contained 6 bases not matched to a gene. The germline V gene encodes CDR1 SNHLY and CDR2 FYNNEI. This CDR3 is 15 amino acids long. In DNA, the CDR3 is TGTGCCAGCAGTTTTGGGACAGCCATGAACACTGAAGCTTTCTTT. Amino acid sequence: CASSFGTAMNTEAFF. Full variable domain (remainder filled in from reference TRBV2 and TRBJ1-1): EPEVTQTPSHQVTQMGQEVILRCVPISNHLYFYWYRQILGQKVEFLVSFYNNEISEKSEIFDDQFSVERPDGSNFTLKIRSTKLEDSAMYFCASSFGTAMNTEAFFGQGTRLTVV.

This chain connects TRBV10-3 to TRBJ2-1; perhaps TRBD1 as D (6 bases). Trimming removed 9 bases from V and 9 bases from J, with 15 bases in between. Germline V CDR1 and CDR2: ENHRY, SYGVKD. CDR3 size: 12 residues. CDR3 nucleotide sequence: TGTGCCATACGGGACATACAGGGTGAGCAGTTCTTC. Its protein product is CAIRDIQGEQFF.

The genes are TRBV19 and TRBJ2-1, with 7 bases lining up with TRBD1. The CDR3 runs to 16 residues. V gave up 5 bases and J gave up 2 bases; unmatched junction bases: 9. Germline V gene data show CDR1 as LNHDA and CDR2 as SQIVND (reference sequence). The CDR3 nucleotides read TGTGCCAGTAGTCCCCAACAGGGGACCCCCTACAATGAGCAGTTCTTC. Protein product: CASSPQQGTPYNEQFF.

The rearrangement uses TRBV7-9 and TRBJ1-1, with 7 bases identical to TRBD1. From germline, CDR1 is SEHNR and CDR2 FQNEAQ (reference sequence). The junction had 8 bases not matched to a gene; V was cut back by 7 bases and J by 3 bases. The CDR3 loop spans 14 amino acids. CDR3 residues: CASTETGVYTEAFF. CDR3 bases: TGTGCCAGCACGGAAACAGGGGTTTACACTGAAGCTTTCTTT. Using reference TRBV7-9 and TRBJ1-1 for the parts outside the CDR3, the full variable domain is DTGVSQNPRHKITKRGQNVTFRCDPISEHNRLYWYRQTLGQGPEFLTYFQNEAQLEKSRLLSDRFSAERPKGSFSTLEIQRTEQGDSAMYLCASTETGVYTEAFFGQGTRLTVV.

The gene calls are TRBV10-3 and TRBJ1-2; tentatively, D is TRBD1 (5 bases). Germline V CDR1 and CDR2: ENHRY, SYGVKD. V shed 10 bases and J shed 0 bases, with 15 bases lying between them. The CDR3 length is 14 residues. The CDR3 nucleotides are TGTGCCACCGGAAGGGGTGCAGCTAACTATGGCTACACCTTC. As protein: CATGRGAANYGYTF.

The CDR3 sequence: CASTPGQFGTQYF. The CDR3 DNA is TGTGCCAGCACCCCGGGACAATTCGGGACCCAGTACTTC. V is TRBV6-2 or TRBV6-3 and J is TRBJ2-5; D is possibly TRBD1 (6 bases). Trimming left V 7 bases short and J 7 bases short, with 16 bases between. The CDR3 runs to 13 residues. The germline V gene encodes CDR1 MNHEY and CDR2 SVGEGT.

The chain has TRBV15 and TRBJ1-5; D may be TRBD1 (5 bases). The CDR3 spans 13 residues. Germline lookup yields CDR1 LNHNV and CDR2 YYDKDF (reference sequence). V was pared by 4 bases and J by 12 bases, with 16 bases between. DNA of the CDR3: TGTGCCACCAGCACGGACACTGGGAGACTCCAGCATTTT. Translated: CATSTDTGRLQHF.

The genes are TRBV18 and TRBJ2-7; TRBD1 agrees at 8 bases. Germline trimming cut 3 bases from V and 5 bases from J; bases unmatched to any gene: 12. This CDR3 region has 16 residues. The germline gives CDR1 KGHSH, CDR2 LQKENI. CDR3 sequence reads: CASSPQGRGLGNEQYF. DNA for the CDR3: TGTGCCAGCTCACCCCAGGGCAGGGGGCTTGGAAACGAGCAGTACTTC.

V usage is TRBV9 and J usage is TRBJ2-7, with TRBD1 matching over 11 bases. Looked up from germline, CDR1 is SGDLS and CDR2 is YYNGEE. Unmatched junction bases numbered 14, after V lost 5 bases and J lost 7 bases. The CDR3 has 16 residues. This CDR3 is CASRERMGQGVREQYF. The CDR3 region has the DNA TGTGCCAGCAGGGAACGTATGGGACAGGGGGTTCGGGAGCAGTACTTC.

V and J are TRBV5-1 and TRBJ1-6, with D perhaps TRBD1 (6 bases). Trimming took off 4 bases at V and 9 bases at J, with 14 bases between the two ends. CDR1 is SGHRS and CDR2 is YFSETQ in the germline V gene. The CDR3 spans 14 residues. The CDR3 region is CASSVGQGFSPLHF. CDR3 DNA sequence: TGCGCCAGCAGCGTCGGGCAGGGGTTTTCACCCCTCCACTTT.

The chain joins TRBV28 to TRBJ2-3; 8 nucleotides match TRBD2. This CDR3 contains 14 residues. The germline gives CDR1 MDHEN, CDR2 SYDVKM. The trim removed 7 bases at V and 3 bases at J, leaving 6 bases unmatched. CDR3 protein: CASTNGGATDTQYF. CDR3 DNA sequence: TGTGCCAGCACTAACGGGGGGGCTACAGATACGCAGTATTTT.

This chain joins TRBV19 and TRBJ1-3; 7 bases align to TRBD1. The CDR3 contains 14 residues. CDR1 and CDR2 (germline): LNHDA, SQIVND (reference sequence). V dropped 7 bases and J dropped 4; count of bases not matched to a gene: 7. The CDR3 reads CASTPGTAGNTIYF. In DNA, the CDR3 is TGTGCCAGTACCCCGGGGACAGCGGGAAACACCATATATTTT.

CDR3 region: CASSVWRGAHNEQFF. The CDR3 DNA reads TGTGCCAGCAGTGTTTGGCGGGGGGCCCACAATGAGCAGTTCTTC. The chain links TRBV2 to TRBJ2-1; 8 bases match TRBD2. V dropped 4 bases and J dropped 5; count of bases not matched to a gene: 7. This CDR3 is 15 amino acids long. Germline V gene lookup returns CDR1 SNHLY and CDR2 FYNNEI.

The J gene is TRBJ2-5, the V gene TRBV3-1 (or the pseudogene TRBV3-2); the D gene could be TRBD1 or TRBD2 (6 bases each). Germline loops: CDR1 LGHDT, CDR2 YNNKEL (reference sequence). This CDR3 comprises 14 residues. V was shortened by 2 bases and J by 4 bases, with 11 bases between the two germline ends. The CDR3, as DNA: TGTGCCAGCAGCCAAAACGGGGGCCGAGAGACCCAGTACTTC. It specifies CASSQNGGRETQYF.